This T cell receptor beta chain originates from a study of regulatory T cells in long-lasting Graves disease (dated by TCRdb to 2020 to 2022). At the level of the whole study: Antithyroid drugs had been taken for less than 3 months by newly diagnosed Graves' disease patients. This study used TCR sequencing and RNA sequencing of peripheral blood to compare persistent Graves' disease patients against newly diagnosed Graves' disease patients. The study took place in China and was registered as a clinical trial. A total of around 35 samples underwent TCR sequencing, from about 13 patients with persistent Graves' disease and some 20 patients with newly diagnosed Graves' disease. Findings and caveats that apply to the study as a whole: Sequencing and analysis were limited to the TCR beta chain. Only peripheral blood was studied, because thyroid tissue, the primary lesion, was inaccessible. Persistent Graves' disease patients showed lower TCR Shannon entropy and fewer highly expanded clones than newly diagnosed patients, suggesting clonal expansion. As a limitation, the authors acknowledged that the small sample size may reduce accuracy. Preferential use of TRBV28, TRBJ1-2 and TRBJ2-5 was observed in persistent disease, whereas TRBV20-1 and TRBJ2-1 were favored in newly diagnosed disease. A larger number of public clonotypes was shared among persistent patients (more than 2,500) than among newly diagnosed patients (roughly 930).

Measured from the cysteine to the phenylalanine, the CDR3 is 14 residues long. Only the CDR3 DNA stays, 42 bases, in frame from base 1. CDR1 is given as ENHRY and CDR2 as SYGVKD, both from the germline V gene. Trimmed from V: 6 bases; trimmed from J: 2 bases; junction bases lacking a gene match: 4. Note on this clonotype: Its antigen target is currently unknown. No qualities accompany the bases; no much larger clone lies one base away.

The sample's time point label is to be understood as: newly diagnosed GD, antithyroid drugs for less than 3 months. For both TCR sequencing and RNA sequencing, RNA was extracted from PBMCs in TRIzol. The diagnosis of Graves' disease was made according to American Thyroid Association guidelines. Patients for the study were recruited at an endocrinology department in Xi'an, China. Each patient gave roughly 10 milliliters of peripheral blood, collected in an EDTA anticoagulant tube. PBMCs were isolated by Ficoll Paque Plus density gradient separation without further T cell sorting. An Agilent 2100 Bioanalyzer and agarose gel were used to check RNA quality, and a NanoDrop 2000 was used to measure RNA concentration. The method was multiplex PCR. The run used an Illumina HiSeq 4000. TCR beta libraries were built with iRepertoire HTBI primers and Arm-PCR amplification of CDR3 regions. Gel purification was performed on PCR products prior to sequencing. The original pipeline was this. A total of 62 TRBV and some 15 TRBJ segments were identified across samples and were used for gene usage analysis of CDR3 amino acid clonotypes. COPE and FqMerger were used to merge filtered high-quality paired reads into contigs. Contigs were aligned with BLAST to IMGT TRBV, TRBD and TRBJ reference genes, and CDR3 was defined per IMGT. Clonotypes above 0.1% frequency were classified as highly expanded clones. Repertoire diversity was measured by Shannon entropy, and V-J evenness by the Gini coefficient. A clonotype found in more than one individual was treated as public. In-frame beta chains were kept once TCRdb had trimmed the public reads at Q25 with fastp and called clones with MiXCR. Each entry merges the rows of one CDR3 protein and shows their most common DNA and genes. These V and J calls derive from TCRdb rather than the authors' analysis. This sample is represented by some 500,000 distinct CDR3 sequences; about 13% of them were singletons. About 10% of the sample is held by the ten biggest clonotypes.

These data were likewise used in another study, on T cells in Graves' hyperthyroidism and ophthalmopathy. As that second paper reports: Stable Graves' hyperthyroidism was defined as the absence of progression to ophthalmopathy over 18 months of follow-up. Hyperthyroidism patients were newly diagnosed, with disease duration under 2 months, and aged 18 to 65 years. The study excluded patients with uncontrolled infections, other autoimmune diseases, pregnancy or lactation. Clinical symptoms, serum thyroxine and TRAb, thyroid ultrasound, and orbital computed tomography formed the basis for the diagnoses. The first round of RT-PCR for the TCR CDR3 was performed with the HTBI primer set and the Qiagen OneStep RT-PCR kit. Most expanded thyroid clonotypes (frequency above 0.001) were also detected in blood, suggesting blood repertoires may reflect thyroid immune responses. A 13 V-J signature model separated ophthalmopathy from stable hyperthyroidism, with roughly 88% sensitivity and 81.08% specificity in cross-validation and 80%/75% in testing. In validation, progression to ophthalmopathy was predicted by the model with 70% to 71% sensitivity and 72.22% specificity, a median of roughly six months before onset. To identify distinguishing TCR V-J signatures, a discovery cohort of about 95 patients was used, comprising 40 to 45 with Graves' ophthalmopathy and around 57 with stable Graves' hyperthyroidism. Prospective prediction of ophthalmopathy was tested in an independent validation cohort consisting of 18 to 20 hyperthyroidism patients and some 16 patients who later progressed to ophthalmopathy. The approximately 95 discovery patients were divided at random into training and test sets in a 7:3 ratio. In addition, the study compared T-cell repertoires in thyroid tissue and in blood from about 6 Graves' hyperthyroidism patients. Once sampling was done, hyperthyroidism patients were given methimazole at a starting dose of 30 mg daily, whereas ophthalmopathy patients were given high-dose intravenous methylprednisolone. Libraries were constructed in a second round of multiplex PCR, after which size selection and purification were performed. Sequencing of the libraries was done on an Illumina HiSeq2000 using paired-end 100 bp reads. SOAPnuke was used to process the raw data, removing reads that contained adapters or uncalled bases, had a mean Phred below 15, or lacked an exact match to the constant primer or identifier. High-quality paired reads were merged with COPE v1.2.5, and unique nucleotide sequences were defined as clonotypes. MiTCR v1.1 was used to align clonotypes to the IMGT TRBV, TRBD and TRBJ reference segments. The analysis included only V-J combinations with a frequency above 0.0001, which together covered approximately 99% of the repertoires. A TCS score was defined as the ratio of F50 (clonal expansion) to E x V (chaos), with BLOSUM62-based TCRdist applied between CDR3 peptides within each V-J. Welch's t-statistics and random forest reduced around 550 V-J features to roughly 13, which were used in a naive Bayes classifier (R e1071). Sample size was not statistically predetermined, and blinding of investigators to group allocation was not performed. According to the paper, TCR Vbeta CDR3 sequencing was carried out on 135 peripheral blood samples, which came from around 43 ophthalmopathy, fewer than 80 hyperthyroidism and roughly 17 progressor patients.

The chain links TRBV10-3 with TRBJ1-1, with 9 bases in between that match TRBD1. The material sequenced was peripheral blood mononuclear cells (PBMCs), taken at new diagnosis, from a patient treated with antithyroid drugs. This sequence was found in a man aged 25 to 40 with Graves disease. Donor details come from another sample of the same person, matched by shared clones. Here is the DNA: TGTGCCATCAGCGTGGACAGGGGTAACACTGAAGCTTTCTTT. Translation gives CAISVDRGNTEAFF.